This T cell receptor (beta chain) was found in a study of shared clonotypes between healthy human individuals. The study, taken as a whole, reports: Sampling covered blood only; tissue repertoires likely differ.

At a deep level, the assay was run. The unsorted PBMC replicate PCRs were performed with 300 ng DNA, tens of thousands of T cell genomes. Per the original methods: ImmunoSEQ supplied junction-only sequences lacking quality scores, so filtering was different. Clones were sequenced by immunoSEQ multiplex PCR, and TCRdb holds only the in-frame ones, with some missing. V and J calls and clone size come straight from that table; D and trimming were deduced from the DNA. The sample includes 450,000 to 500,000 clones, more than 65% seen only once; the top ten take approximately 12%. About this clone: Its cognate antigen is unknown.

The clonotype comes from a woman aged 40-49 years in good health. Some clones in this sample may be carry-over from other donors' samples. The sample consisted of PBMCs.

The CDR3 loop reads CASSKVGAGGLNPKNIQYF. CDR3 DNA: TGTGCCAGCAGCAAAGTTGGAGCCGGGGGACTTAACCCCAAAAACATTCAGTACTTC. J is TRBJ2-4 and V is TRBV21-1; the D call of TRBD2 is as the table states it, not checked on the DNA. TRBV21-1 is a pseudogene segment. The CDR3 extends over 19 amino acids.